These T cell receptor beta chains were read from a single sample in a study of blood T cell repertoires in COVID-19. The assay was immunoSEQ multiplex PCR, and TCRdb's table has in-frame clones only and misses some. The data contain 90,000 to 150,000 clones, around 89% of them singletons. The sample taken for sequencing was peripheral blood. The receptors shown here come from a human donor with acute or convalescent COVID-19. The donor label of this sample is uncertain. CDR3s include the opening cysteine and the closing phenylalanine or tryptophan. Each record gives: clone size, V gene, J gene, CDR3 protein. The size of a clone is reported for some rows only, either as once, few or many, or as a class for expanded clones.

clone_size: .
v_call: TRBV2
j_call: TRBJ1-4
cdr3_aa: CASSIQGEKLFF

clone_size: few
v_call: TRBV11-3
j_call: TRBJ2-3
cdr3_aa: CASSPGLAGSTDTQYF

clone_size: .
v_call: TRBV21-1
j_call: TRBJ1-5
cdr3_aa: CASSKEGQGSNQPQHF

clone_size: .
v_call: TRBV7-2
j_call: TRBJ1-2
cdr3_aa: CASSPRPGQGPVSMSYTF

clone_size: .
v_call: TRBV18
j_call: TRBJ1-1
cdr3_aa: CASSPPRSRPTEAFF

clone_size: .
v_call: TRBV24-1
j_call: TRBJ1-4
cdr3_aa: CATSDRNEKLFF

clone_size: .
v_call: TRBV6-1
j_call: TRBJ1-5
cdr3_aa: CASSDRDRDGQPQHF

clone_size: .
v_call: TRBV19
j_call: TRBJ2-6
cdr3_aa: CASNDMPSGANVLTF

clone_size: once
v_call: TRBV6-2/TRBV6-3
j_call: TRBJ1-6
cdr3_aa: CASSSGTGRSPLHF

clone_size: .
v_call: TRBV7-2
j_call: TRBJ2-7
cdr3_aa: CASSFKTAAKQYF

clone_size: once
v_call: TRBV30
j_call: TRBJ2-7
cdr3_aa: CAWSVGTGNLEQYF